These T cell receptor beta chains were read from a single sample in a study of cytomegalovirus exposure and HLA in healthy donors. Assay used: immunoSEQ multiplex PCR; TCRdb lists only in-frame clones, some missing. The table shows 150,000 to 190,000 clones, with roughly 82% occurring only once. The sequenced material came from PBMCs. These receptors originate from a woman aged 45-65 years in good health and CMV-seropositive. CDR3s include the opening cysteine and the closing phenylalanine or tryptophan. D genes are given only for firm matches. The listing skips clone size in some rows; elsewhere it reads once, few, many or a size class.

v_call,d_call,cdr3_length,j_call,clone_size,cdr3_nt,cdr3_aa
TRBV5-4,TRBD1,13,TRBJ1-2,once,TGTGCCAGCAGCGAGGGGACAGGGGACGGCTACACCTTC,CASSEGTGDGYTF
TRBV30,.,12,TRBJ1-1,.,TGTGCCTGGAGTTGGACAGACACTGAAGCTTTCTTT,CAWSWTDTEAFF
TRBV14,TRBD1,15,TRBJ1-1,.,TGTGCCAGCAGCCAAGGCAGGGGGCCCAGCACTGAAGCTTTCTTT,CASSQGRGPSTEAFF
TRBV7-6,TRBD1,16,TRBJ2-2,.,TGTGCCAGCAGCCCCCGGGACAGGGGTTCCACCGGGGAGCTGTTTTTT,CASSPRDRGSTGELFF
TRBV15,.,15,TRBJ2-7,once,TGTGCCACCAGCAGAGGGTGGGGAGCGACCTACGAGCAGTACTTC,CATSRGWGATYEQYF
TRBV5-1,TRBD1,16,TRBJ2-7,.,TGCGCCAGCAGCTTGTCTACGGGACAGGCCCCCTACGAGCAGTACTTC,CASSLSTGQAPYEQYF
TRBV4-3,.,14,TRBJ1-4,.,TGCGCCAGCAGCCAAGGTGGACAAGGCGAAAAACTGTTTTTT,CASSQGGQGEKLFF
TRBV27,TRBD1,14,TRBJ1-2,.,TGTGCCAGCAGCCCCCTGGGACAGTTAGTGGGCTACACCTTC,CASSPLGQLVGYTF
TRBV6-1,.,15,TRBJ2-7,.,TGTGCCAGCAGTGAATTGGAGGCATACGATTACGAGCAGTACTTC,CASSELEAYDYEQYF
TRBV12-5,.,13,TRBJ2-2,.,TGTGCTAGTGGTTTGGACGGCACCGGGGAGCTGTTTTTT,CASGLDGTGELFF
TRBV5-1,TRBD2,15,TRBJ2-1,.,TGCGCCAGCAGCTTCTCAGGACTAGCGGGCAATGAGCAGTTCTTC,CASSFSGLAGNEQFF
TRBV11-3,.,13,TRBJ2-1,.,TGTGCCAGCAGCGCCGGTCCCAACAATGAGCAGTTCTTC,CASSAGPNNEQFF
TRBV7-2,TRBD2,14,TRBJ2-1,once,TGTGCCAGCAGCTTACGGGATTGGGGGGGGGAGCAGTTCTTC,CASSLRDWGGEQFF
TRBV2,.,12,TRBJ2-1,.,TGTGCCAGCCGGACAGAGGTCAATGAGCAGTTCTTC,CASRTEVNEQFF
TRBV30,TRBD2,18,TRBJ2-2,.,TGTGCCTGGAGTGCCGGACTAGCGGGGGGCCGGGACACCGGGGAGCTGTTTTTT,CAWSAGLAGGRDTGELFF
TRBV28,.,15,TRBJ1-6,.,TGTGCCAGCACCATCTCCGGACACGATAATTCACCCCTCCACTTT,CASTISGHDNSPLHF
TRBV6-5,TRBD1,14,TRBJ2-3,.,TGTGCCAGCAGTTATGGACAGGGTTGGGATACGCAGTATTTT,CASSYGQGWDTQYF
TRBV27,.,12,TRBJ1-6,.,TGTGCCAGCGGGCTGAACAATTCACCCCTCCACTTT,CASGLNNSPLHF
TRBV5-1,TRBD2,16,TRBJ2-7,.,TGCGCCAGCAGCTTAGTATTCGGCGGGGGGGGGTACGAGCAGTACTTC,CASSLVFGGGGYEQYF
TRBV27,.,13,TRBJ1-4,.,TGTGCCAGCAGTAACAGACCCAATGAAAAACTGTTTTTT,CASSNRPNEKLFF
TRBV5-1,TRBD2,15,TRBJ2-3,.,TGCGCCAGTAGCTTGGGTAGCGGGGGGGCCGACACGCAGTATTTT,CASSLGSGGADTQYF
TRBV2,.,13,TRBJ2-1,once,TGTGCCAGCTGGGGTCAGGGAAATAATGAGCAGTTCTTC,CASWGQGNNEQFF
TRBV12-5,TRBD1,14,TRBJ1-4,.,TGTGCTAGTGGATCGACAGGGATAAATGAAAAACTGTTTTTT,CASGSTGINEKLFF